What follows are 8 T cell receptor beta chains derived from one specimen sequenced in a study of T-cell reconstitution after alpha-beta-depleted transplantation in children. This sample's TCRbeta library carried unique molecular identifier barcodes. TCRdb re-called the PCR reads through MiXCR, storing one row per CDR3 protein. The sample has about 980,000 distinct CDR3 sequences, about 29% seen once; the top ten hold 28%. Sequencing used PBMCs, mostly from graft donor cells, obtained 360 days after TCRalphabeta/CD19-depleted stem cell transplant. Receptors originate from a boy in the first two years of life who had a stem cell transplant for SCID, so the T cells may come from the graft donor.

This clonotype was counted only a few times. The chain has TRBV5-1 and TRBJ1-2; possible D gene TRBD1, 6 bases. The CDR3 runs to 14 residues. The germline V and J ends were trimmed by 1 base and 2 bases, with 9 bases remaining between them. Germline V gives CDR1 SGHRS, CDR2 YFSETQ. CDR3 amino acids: CASSLNGQNYGYTF. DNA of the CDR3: TGCGCCAGCAGCTTGAACGGACAGAACTATGGCTACACCTTC.

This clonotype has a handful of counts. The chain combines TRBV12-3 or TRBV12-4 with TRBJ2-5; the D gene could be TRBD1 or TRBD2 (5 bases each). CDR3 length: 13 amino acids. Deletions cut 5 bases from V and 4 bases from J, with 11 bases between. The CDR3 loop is CASSLKGTETQYF. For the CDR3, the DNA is TGTGCCAGCAGTCTGAAAGGGACAGAGACCCAGTACTTC.

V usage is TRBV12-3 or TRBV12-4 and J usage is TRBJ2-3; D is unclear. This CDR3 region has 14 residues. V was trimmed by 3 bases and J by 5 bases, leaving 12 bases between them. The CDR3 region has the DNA TGTGCCAGCAGTTTGAGTGGGTTTGGAGATACGCAGTATTTT. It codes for CASSLSGFGDTQYF.

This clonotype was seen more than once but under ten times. The CDR3 loop is CSVEKAGGTDTQYF. DNA for the CDR3: TGCAGCGTTGAAAAAGCGGGGGGTACAGATACGCAGTATTTT. The gene calls are TRBV29-1 and TRBJ2-3; 9 positions match TRBD2. J was trimmed by 3 bases and V by 2 bases; bases with no gene match: 3. Looked up from germline, CDR1 is SQVTM and CDR2 is ANQGSEA. There are 14 residues in the CDR3.

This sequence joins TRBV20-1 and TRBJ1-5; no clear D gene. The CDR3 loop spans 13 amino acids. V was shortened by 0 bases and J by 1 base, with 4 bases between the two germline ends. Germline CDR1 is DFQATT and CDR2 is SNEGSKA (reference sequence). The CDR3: CSARDLSNQPQHF. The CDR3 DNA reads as TGCAGTGCTAGAGATCTCAGCAATCAGCCCCAGCATTTT.

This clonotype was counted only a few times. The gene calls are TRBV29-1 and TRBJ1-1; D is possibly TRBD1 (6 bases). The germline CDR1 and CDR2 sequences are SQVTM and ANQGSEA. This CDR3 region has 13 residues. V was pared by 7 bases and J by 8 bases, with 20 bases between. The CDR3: CSARDRRGVEAFF. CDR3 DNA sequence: TGCAGCGCCAGAGACCGTAGGGGGGTGGAAGCTTTCTTT.

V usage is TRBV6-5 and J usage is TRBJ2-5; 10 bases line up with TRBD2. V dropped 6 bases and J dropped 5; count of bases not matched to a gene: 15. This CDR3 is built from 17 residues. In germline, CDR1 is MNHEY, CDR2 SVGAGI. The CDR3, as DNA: TGTGCCAGCAGGTCCTCGGTAGCGGGGGGAAGGGCGGAGACCCAGTACTTC. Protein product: CASRSSVAGGRAETQYF.

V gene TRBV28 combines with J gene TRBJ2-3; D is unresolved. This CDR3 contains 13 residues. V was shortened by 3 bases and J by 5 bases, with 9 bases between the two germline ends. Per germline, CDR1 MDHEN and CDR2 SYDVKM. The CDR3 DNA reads TGTGCCAGCAGTTTTGGGAACAAAGATACGCAGTATTTT. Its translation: CASSFGNKDTQYF.